This T cell receptor beta chain was sequenced during a study of CD8 T cells in Susac syndrome. The trim removed 7 bases at V and 3 bases at J, leaving 8 bases unmatched. The germline gives CDR1 MNHEY, CDR2 SMNVEV (reference sequence). This CDR3 has 14 residues. Control patients had untreated stable or active relapsing-remitting multiple sclerosis by revised McDonald criteria. CD8+ and CD4+ T cells were negatively isolated; TEMRA cells were FACS-enriched. Random hexamers were used to reverse transcribe the RNA input (about 0.5 to 1 ug). immunoSEQ multiplex PCR amplified TCR beta CDR3 across 54 Vbeta, 13 Jbeta. A single record per CDR3 protein comes from TCRdb applying MiXCR to the immunoSEQ multiplex PCR reads. The sample has under 350,000 distinct CDR3 sequences, about 90% seen once.

The V gene is TRBV27, the J gene TRBJ2-7; 8 bases match TRBD1. The sequencing sample was made of CD4+ T cells from PBMCs. The source of this sequence is a human donor with multiple sclerosis. The CDR3: CASTSTGVGYEQYF. The DNA of the CDR3 is TGTGCCAGCACTTCGACAGGGGTTGGCTACGAGCAGTACTTC.